This passage covers 10 T cell receptor beta chains from one sample sequenced in a study of shared clonotypes between healthy human individuals. Clones were sequenced by immunoSEQ multiplex PCR, and TCRdb holds only the in-frame ones, with some missing. The sample lists some 500,000 clones, about 96% occurring once. Sample: naive CD4+ T cells sorted from blood. Documented subset: CD45RA+ positively selected. These receptors came from a woman aged 25 to 39 in good health.

This chain uses TRBV2 with TRBJ1-6, with D perhaps TRBD1 (5 bases). CDR3 size: 17 residues. Per germline, CDR1 SNHLY and CDR2 FYNNEI. V was shortened by 3 bases and J by 10 bases, with 22 bases between the two germline ends. CDR3 nucleotide sequence: TGTGCCAGCAGTGAGAGTTTAAGGGGCAGCGGCTGGTCACCCCTCCACTTT. This translates into CASSESLRGSGWSPLHF.

This chain uses TRBV5-6 with TRBJ2-7; no reliable D call. Germline CDR1 reads SGHDT; CDR2 reads YYEEEE. V dropped 5 bases and J dropped 3 bases, with 6 bases sitting between them. CDR3 length equals 11 residues. The CDR3 spells CASSRFYEQYF. CDR3 bases: TGTGCCAGCAGTCGGTTCTACGAGCAGTACTTC.

Points on this clone: This specimen includes other DNA sequences encoding the same CDR3. The V gene is TRBV18, the J gene TRBJ1-5; 8 bases fit TRBD1. This CDR3 contains 14 residues. Germline CDR1 reads KGHSH; CDR2 reads LQKENI. V gave up 6 bases and J gave up 4 bases; unmatched junction bases: 5. The CDR3 loop is CASSPGGWNQPQHF. Here the CDR3 DNA reads TGTGCCAGCTCCCCAGGGGGCTGGAATCAGCCCCAGCATTTT.

V gene TRBV7-2 combines with J gene TRBJ1-5, with TRBD1 as a possible D gene (5 bases). V lost 1 base, J lost 4 bases, and 11 bases lay in between. Germline CDR1 and CDR2: SGHTA and FQGNSA. This CDR3 is built from 15 residues. The CDR3 sequence: CASSLDGGWNQPQHF. CDR3 nucleotide sequence: TGTGCCAGCAGCTTAGACGGGGGTTGGAATCAGCCCCAGCATTTT.

The gene calls are TRBV18 and TRBJ1-1, with D perhaps TRBD1 (6 bases). Germline-derived CDR1 and CDR2 are KGHSH and LQKENI. This CDR3 is 14 amino acids long. Trimming pared 2 bases from V and 3 bases from J, leaving 10 bases between. This CDR3 reads CASSPNAGDTEAFF. The CDR3, as DNA: TGTGCCAGCTCACCAAATGCAGGGGACACTGAAGCTTTCTTT.

About this clone: The same CDR3 is also encoded by other DNA sequences in this sample. The chain is built from TRBV5-1 and TRBJ2-7; D is undetermined. Germline V gene data show CDR1 as SGHRS and CDR2 as YFSETQ. The CDR3 has 14 amino acids. V shed 0 bases and J shed 4 bases, with 11 bases lying between them. The DNA of the CDR3 is TGCGCCAGCAGCTTGGTTTCTGGTTCGTACGAGCAGTACTTC. Its translation: CASSLVSGSYEQYF.

This CDR3 reads CASRIAGAHEQYF. CDR3 in DNA: TGTGCCAGCAGAATAGCGGGAGCACATGAGCAGTACTTC. The rearrangement links TRBV27 to TRBJ2-7; TRBD2 matches at 9 bases. This CDR3 is built from 13 residues. With 6 bases clipped from V and 7 bases from J, the junction kept 7 bases outside the gene matches. Germline CDR1 reads MNHEY; CDR2 reads SMNVEV (reference sequence).

This chain connects TRBV30 to TRBJ1-4; no reliable D call. CDR1 is GTSNPN and CDR2 is SVGIG in the germline V gene (reference sequence). This CDR3 has 14 amino acids. The V and J ends lost 0 bases and 8 bases respectively, with 13 bases between them. The CDR3 region has the DNA TGTGCCTGGAGTGTGCCCGAATTGCCCGAAAAACTGTTTTTT. Encoded protein: CAWSVPELPEKLFF.

CDR3 nucleotide sequence: TGTGCCAGCAGCTTCACCGAGCCCGGGGAGCTGTTTTTT. It codes for CASSFTEPGELFF. The chain is built from TRBV5-8 and TRBJ2-2; unclear D gene. Trimming removed 2 bases at V and 6 bases at J, with 8 bases between. Germline V gene sequence: CDR1 SGHTS, CDR2 YDEGEE. The CDR3 extends over 13 amino acids.

The chain uses TRBV18 and TRBJ2-7; tentatively, D is TRBD2 (5 bases). Trimming left V 3 bases short and J 5 bases short, with 14 bases between. This CDR3 spans 14 amino acids. CDR1 and CDR2 from the germline V gene are KGHSH and LQKENI. This CDR3 is CASSPASGSHEQYF. DNA for the CDR3: TGTGCCAGCTCACCTGCGAGTGGGAGTCACGAGCAGTACTTC.